These 9 T cell receptor beta chains came from one sample sequenced in a study of blood T cell repertoires in COVID-19. Profiled with immunoSEQ multiplex PCR; TCRdb holds only in-frame clones, not every one. Here the sample spans 45,000 or so clones, 80% being singletons. The specimen sequenced was peripheral blood. All receptors come from a man aged 65 to 79 with acute or convalescent COVID-19.

The chain carries TRBV24-1 and TRBJ2-1; 9 bases are shared with TRBD1. Germline V gene data show CDR1 as KGHDR and CDR2 as SFDVKD. V was pared by 2 bases and J by 2 bases, with 6 bases of the junction left unmatched. CDR3 length: 17 amino acids. The CDR3 loop is CATSDSPGQGPYNEQFF. Here the CDR3 DNA reads TGTGCCACCAGTGATTCCCCGGGACAGGGCCCCTACAATGAGCAGTTCTTC.

The chain has TRBV11-2 and TRBJ1-3, with D possibly matching TRBD1 (6 bases). The germline CDR1 and CDR2 sequences are SGHAT and FQNNGV. The CDR3 consists of 15 residues. V lost 4 bases and J lost 5, with 15 bases in between. CDR3 sequence reads: CASSSLRGQRNTIYF. The CDR3 DNA is TGTGCCAGCAGCTCCCTTCGTGGACAGCGAAACACCATATATTTT. Full variable domain (remainder filled in from reference TRBV11-2 and TRBJ1-3): EAGVAQSPRYKIIEKRQSVAFWCNPISGHATLYWYQQILGQGPKLLIQFQNNGVVDDSQLPKDRFSAERLKGVDSTLKIQPAKLEDSAVYLCASSSLRGQRNTIYFGEGSWLTVV.

V usage is TRBV5-6 and J usage is TRBJ2-7, with D perhaps matching TRBD2 (5 bases). CDR3 length equals 12 residues. Deletions cut 0 bases from V and 5 bases from J, with 6 bases between. CDR1 is SGHDT and CDR2 is YYEEEE in the germline V gene. The CDR3, as DNA: TGTGCCAGCAGCTTGGAGAGGGACGAGCAGTACTTC. It translates to CASSLERDEQYF.

The chain has TRBV7-9 and TRBJ1-5; D unclear. The V end lost 5 bases, the J end lost 1 base, and 15 bases lay between the germline ends. There are 16 residues in the CDR3. The germline V gene has CDR1 SEHNR and CDR2 FQNEAQ (reference sequence). For the CDR3, the DNA is TGTGCCAGCAGCCCCCGATGGGAGCCAAGCAATCAGCCCCAGCATTTT. Protein: CASSPRWEPSNQPQHF.

The chain is built from TRBV5-6 and TRBJ2-2; TRBD1 matches at 7 bases. The J segment lost 6 bases and the V segment lost 1 base, leaving 6 bases of the junction unmatched. The CDR3 consists of 15 residues. Germline V gives CDR1 SGHDT, CDR2 YYEEEE. Here the CDR3 DNA reads TGTGCCAGCAGCTTGAATACAGGGGTGGCCGGGGAGCTGTTTTTT. Amino acids: CASSLNTGVAGELFF.

The chain is built from TRBV30 and TRBJ2-3, with D maybe TRBD1 (5 bases). This CDR3 comprises 13 residues. V lost 3 bases and J lost 2, with 9 bases in between. From germline, CDR1 is GTSNPN and CDR2 SVGIG (reference sequence). CDR3 sequence reads: CAWRRQPTDTQYF. CDR3 nucleotides: TGTGCCTGGAGGCGACAGCCCACAGATACGCAGTATTTT.

The chain carries TRBV5-5 and TRBJ1-2; 11 positions match TRBD1. V was pared by 4 bases and J by 4 bases, with 6 bases of the junction left unmatched. The CDR3 has 15 amino acids. Germline assignment: CDR1 SGHKS and CDR2 YYEKEE (reference sequence). CDR3: CASSQGTGGLYGYTF. The CDR3 nucleotides are TGTGCCAGCAGCCAGGGGACAGGGGGACTCTATGGCTACACCTTC. Based on the CDR3 plus reference TRBV5-5 and TRBJ1-2, the full variable domain is DAGVTQSPTHLIKTRGQQVTLRCSPISGHKSVSWYQQVLGQGPQFIFQYYEKEERGRGNFPDRFSARQFPNYSSELNVNALLLGDSALYLCASSQGTGGLYGYTFGSGTRLTVV.

V gene TRBV5-1 combines with J gene TRBJ1-1, with TRBD1 matching 10 bases. Trimming took 4 bases from V and 5 from J; bases not matched to a gene: 8. This CDR3 region has 15 residues. Germline-derived CDR1 and CDR2 are SGHRS and YFSETQ. The CDR3 loop reads CASSRGTGDGTEAFF. Here the CDR3 DNA reads TGCGCCAGCAGCAGGGGGACAGGGGATGGGACTGAAGCTTTCTTT.

V gene TRBV2 combines with J gene TRBJ1-5; possibly TRBD1 for D (6 bases). Deletions cut 5 bases from V and 4 bases from J, with 15 bases between. The germline gives CDR1 SNHLY, CDR2 FYNNEI. The CDR3 is 15 residues long. The CDR3 DNA sequence: TGTGCCAGCAGTACACAGGGTGGAGAAAATCAGCCCCAGCATTTT. Its translation is CASSTQGGENQPQHF.